This T cell receptor (beta chain) was identified during a study of CD8+ T cells in alopecia areata. About the study: The protocol delivered tofacitinib for 6 to 18 months, then withdrew it for 6 months.

Treatment indicated: oral pan-JAK inhibitor, 5-10 mg twice daily. As regards this clone: Its antigen is not known.

General observations from the study: Numerous expanded lesional clones remained in scalp and blood during tofacitinib. Alphabeta T cells residing in normal skin are also sequenced in scalp samples.

RNA, once extracted, was reverse transcribed into cDNA for use as the sequencing template. Method: immunoSEQ multiplex PCR; TCRdb's copy keeps in-frame clones and lacks some. The repertoire holds around 120,000 clones, 58% seen once, with approximately 29% in the top ten. Per the germline V gene, CDR1 is GTSNPN and CDR2 is SVGIG (reference sequence). CDR3 length equals 12 residues. V was pared by 5 bases and J by 4 bases, with 11 bases between. The receptor was derived from a human donor with alopecia areata. Sequencing used CD8+ T cells sorted from blood, obtained at week 4, from a patient treated with tofacitinib. V is TRBV30 and J is TRBJ1-1, with D perhaps TRBD1 (5 bases). CDR3 region: CAWEGTVTEAFF. The DNA for the CDR3 is TGTGCCTGGGAGGGGACGGTCACTGAAGCTTTCTTT.